This TCR beta chain was captured by sequencing in a study of CD8 T cells in Susac syndrome. With random hexamers, reverse transcription was performed on roughly 0.5 to 1 ug of RNA. Across 54 Vbeta and 13 Jbeta, TCR beta CDR3 was amplified with immunoSEQ multiplex PCR. TCRdb passed the immunoSEQ multiplex PCR reads through MiXCR, listing each CDR3 protein once. The sample contains fewer than 85,000 distinct CDR3 sequences, roughly 95% of which appear only once. In blood CD8+ and CD4+ T cells, TCR beta underwent sequencing. The diagnostic criteria for definite or probable disease, as recently defined, were met by the patients with Susac syndrome. Regarding this clonotype: Antigen specificity is unknown.

Study findings and constraints: CD8+ clonal expansion in Susac was maximal in TEMRA cells and in active patients.

Per germline, CDR1 LGHNA and CDR2 YSLEER. The CDR3 is made up of 16 amino acids. Trimming cost V 2 bases and J 0 bases, with 11 bases left between them. This receptor was obtained from a human donor with Susac syndrome. Specimen: CD8+ T cells from PBMCs. This chain uses TRBV4-3 with TRBJ1-5; D unclear. CDR3 nucleotide sequence: TGCGCCAGCAGCCAATTTTACACGGATAGCAATCAGCCCCAGCATTTT. It encodes CASSQFYTDSNQPQHF.